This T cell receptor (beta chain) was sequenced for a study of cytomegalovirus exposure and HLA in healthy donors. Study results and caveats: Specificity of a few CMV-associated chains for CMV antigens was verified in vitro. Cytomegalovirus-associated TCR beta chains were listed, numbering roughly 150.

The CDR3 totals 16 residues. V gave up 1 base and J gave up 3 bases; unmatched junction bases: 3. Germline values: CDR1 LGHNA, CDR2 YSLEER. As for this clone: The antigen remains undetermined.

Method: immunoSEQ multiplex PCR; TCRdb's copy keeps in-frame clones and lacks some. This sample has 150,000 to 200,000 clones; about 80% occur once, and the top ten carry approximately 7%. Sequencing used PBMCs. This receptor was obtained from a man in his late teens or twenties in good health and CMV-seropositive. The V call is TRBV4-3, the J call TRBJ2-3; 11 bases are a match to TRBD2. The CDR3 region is CASSQAVAGGTDTQYF. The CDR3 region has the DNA TGCGCCAGCAGCCAAGCTGTAGCGGGAGGGACAGATACGCAGTATTTT.